This T cell receptor (beta chain) was sequenced during a study of T cell repertoires in cytomegalovirus infection. About the study: In public TCR beta signatures, there were indications of both CMV infection and matching HLA type.

This clonotype was detected ten times or more. Its antigen is undetermined. TCRdb re-called the reads with MiXCR, one entry per CDR3 protein. The top ten clones hold roughly a quarter of a sample with approximately 500,000 distinct CDR3 sequences, about 15% of them seen once. Overall study findings and caveats: In two of eight donors, the top clonotype was HLA-C-restricted CMV-specific.

Germline V lookup: CDR1 SGHVS, CDR2 FQNEAQ. This CDR3 spans 17 amino acids. V gave up 1 base and J gave up 8 bases; unmatched junction bases: 10. The origin of this receptor is a human donor in good health (CMV status not recorded). Some clones in this sample may be carry-over from other donors' samples. V is TRBV7-8 and J is TRBJ1-6; the match to TRBD1 covers 8 bases. Sequences were obtained from CD8+ T cells from PBMCs. CDR3 DNA: TGTGCCAGCAGCTTAGTAGGGGGGACAGGCATCCATTCACCCCTCCACTTT. It is translated as CASSLVGGTGIHSPLHF.